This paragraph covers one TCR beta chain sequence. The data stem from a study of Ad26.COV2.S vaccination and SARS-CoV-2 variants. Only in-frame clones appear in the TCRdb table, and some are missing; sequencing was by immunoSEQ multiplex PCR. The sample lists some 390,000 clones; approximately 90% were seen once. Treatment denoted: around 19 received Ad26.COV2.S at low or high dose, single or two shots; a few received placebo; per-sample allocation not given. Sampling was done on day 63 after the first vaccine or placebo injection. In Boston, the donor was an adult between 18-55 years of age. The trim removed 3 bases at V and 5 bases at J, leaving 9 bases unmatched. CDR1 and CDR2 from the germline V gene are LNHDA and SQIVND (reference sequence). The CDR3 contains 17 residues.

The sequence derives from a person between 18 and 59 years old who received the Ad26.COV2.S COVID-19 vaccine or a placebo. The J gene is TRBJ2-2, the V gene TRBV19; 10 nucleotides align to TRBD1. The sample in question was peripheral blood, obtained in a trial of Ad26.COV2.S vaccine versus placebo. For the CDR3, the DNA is TGTGCCAGTAGTATCACCGGGACAGGGGATCCAACCGGGGAGCTGTTTTTT. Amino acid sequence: CASSITGTGDPTGELFF.